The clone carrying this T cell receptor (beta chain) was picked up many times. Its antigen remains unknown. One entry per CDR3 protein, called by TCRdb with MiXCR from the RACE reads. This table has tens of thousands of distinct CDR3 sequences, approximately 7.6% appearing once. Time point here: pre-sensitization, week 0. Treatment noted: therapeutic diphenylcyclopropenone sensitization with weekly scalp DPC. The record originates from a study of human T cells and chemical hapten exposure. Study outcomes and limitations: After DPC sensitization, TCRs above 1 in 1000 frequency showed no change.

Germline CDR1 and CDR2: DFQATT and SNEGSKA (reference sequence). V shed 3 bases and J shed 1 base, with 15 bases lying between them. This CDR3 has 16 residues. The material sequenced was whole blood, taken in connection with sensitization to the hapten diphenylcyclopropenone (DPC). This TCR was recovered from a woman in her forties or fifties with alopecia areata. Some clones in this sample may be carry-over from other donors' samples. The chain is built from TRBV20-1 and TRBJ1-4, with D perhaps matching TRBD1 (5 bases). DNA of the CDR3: TGCAGTGCTAGCATCCGTACTCAGGGAACTAATGAAAAACTGTTTTTT. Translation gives CSASIRTQGTNEKLFF.